This T cell receptor (beta chain) comes out of a study of control samples from healthy donors and cancer patients. CDR1 SGHTA and CDR2 FQGNSA come from the germline V gene. Trimming took off 1 base at V and 4 bases at J, with 7 bases between the two ends. CDR3 length: 13 amino acids. Profiled with immunoSEQ multiplex PCR; TCRdb holds only in-frame clones, not every one. The table has almost 95,000 clones, 90% seen once. The TCR comes from a woman aged 18-29 years in good health. The chain has TRBV7-2 and TRBJ1-2; D gene unclear. The sequencing input was blood. CDR3 sequence (DNA): TGTGCCAGCAGCTTAGTACCAGGCTATGGCTACACCTTC. Protein product: CASSLVPGYGYTF.